This TCR beta chain was sequenced during a study of T cell responses to AZD1222 COVID-19 vaccine. Findings and limits, study-wide: It was only 6 or 7 AZD1222 recipients who were seropositive at baseline. Repertoire collection took place solely once the T cell response had peaked. Donors skewed white British and female; clonal diversity was possibly underestimated. Following two doses of AZD1222, Spike-specific TCR breadth and depth rose.

V shed 4 bases and J 2 bases; nucleotides not matched to a gene: 6. This CDR3 spans 14 amino acids. The germline V gene encodes CDR1 SGHDT and CDR2 YYEEEE. Points on this clone: Its antigen is still unknown.

Repertoires were generated with immunoSEQ multiplex PCR, while TCRdb's copy carries only in-frame clones and drops some. The top ten hold roughly 18% of the sample, which has 60,000 to 90,000 clones, around 90% seen once. The chain has TRBV5-6 and TRBJ2-7; 7 nucleotides line up with TRBD1. The input for sequencing was peripheral blood, taken 28 days after the second AZD1222 dose. The TCR comes from an adult who received the AZD1222 COVID-19 vaccine. CDR3 in amino acids: CASSPTDRAYEQYF. As DNA, the CDR3 is TGTGCCAGCAGCCCTACCGACAGGGCCTACGAGCAGTACTTC.